This T cell receptor beta chain was sequenced during a study of control samples from healthy donors and cancer patients. Germline CDR1 and CDR2: KGHSH and LQKENI. The CDR3 runs 15 residues. V dropped 2 bases and J dropped 5 bases, with 13 bases sitting between them. TCRdb keeps only in-frame clones here, not all; method: immunoSEQ multiplex PCR. The profile shows 100,000 to 150,000 clones, about 92% of them singletons. Sequenced input: PBMCs. The source of this sequence is a man aged 80 or over with head and neck cancer. This rearrangement joins TRBV18 to TRBJ1-5; D unresolved. CDR3 sequence: CASSPRTTDYQPQHF. The CDR3 DNA reads TGTGCCAGCTCACCAAGGACGACTGACTATCAGCCCCAGCATTTT.